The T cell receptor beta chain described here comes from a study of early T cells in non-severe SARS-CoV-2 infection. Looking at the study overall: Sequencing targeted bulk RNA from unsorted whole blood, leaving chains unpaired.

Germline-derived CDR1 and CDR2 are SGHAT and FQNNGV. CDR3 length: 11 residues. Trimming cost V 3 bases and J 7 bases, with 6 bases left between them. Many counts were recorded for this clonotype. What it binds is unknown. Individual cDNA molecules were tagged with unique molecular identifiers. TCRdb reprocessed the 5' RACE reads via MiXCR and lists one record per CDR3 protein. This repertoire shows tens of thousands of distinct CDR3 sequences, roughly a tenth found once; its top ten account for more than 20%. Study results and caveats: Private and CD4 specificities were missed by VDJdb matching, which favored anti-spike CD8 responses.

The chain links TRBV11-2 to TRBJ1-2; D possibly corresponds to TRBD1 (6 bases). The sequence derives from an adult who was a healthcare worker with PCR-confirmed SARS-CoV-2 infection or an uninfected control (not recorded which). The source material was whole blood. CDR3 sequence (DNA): TGTGCCAGCAGCTTCAGGGGTGGCTACACCTTC. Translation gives CASSFRGGYTF.